This is a list of T cell receptor beta chains from one sample in a study of molecular identifiers for immune sequencing clone quantification. TCRdb ran MiXCR on the PCR reads and lists one entry per CDR3 protein. In the table there are approximately 500,000 distinct CDR3 sequences, about 22% of which are singletons. The sample consisted of naive CD8+ T cells from blood, with Jurkat cell RNA spiked in. The receptors stem from a human donor in good health. Some libraries in this study had Jurkat cell RNA spiked in. Each CDR3 is given with its conserved first and last residue. The D gene is left open where the match is weak. Some rows have no size entry. The others give once, few or many, or a class for an expanded clone.

d_gene | j_gene | v_gene | abundance | CDR3nt | CDR3aa
NA | TRBJ2-1 | TRBV24-1 | many | TGTGCCACCAGTGGGACGTCGCCCTCCTACAATGAGCAGTTCTTC | CATSGTSPSYNEQFF
TRBD2 | TRBJ2-3 | TRBV2 | many | TGTGCCAGCAGTGAAGAACTTAGCGGGGGGAAAACAGATACGCAGTATTTT | CASSEELSGGKTDTQYF
TRBD1 | TRBJ2-7 | TRBV20-1 | NA | TGCAGTGCTAGAGCCACAGGGGACGAGTACTTC | CSARATGDEYF
TRBD1 | TRBJ2-7 | TRBV3-1 | few | TGTGCCAGCAGCCAAGGCCCCGGACAGGGGGAATACTACGAGCAGTACTTC | CASSQGPGQGEYYEQYF
TRBD2 | TRBJ2-2 | TRBV4-1 | few | TGCGCCAGCAGCCAGGCCCCGGGACTAGAGGACACCGGGGAGCTGTTTTTT | CASSQAPGLEDTGELFF
NA | TRBJ2-7 | TRBV4-3 | few | TGCGCCAGCAGCGAAGTCTCGGGGGCCTACGAGCAGTACTTC | CASSEVSGAYEQYF
TRBD2 | TRBJ2-7 | TRBV7-9 | few | TGTGCCAGCAGCTTAGCGCAGGGTAGCGGGAGGTTCTACGAGCAGTACTTC | CASSLAQGSGRFYEQYF
TRBD2 | TRBJ2-3 | TRBV28 | many | TGTGCCAGCAGTTTATCTTGGACTAGCGGGACAAGCAGCGATACGCAGTATTTT | CASSLSWTSGTSSDTQYF
NA | TRBJ2-3 | TRBV14 | many | TGTGCCAGCAGCCAAAGATCAGATACGCAGTATTTT | CASSQRSDTQYF
NA | TRBJ1-2 | TRBV12-3/TRBV12-4 | NA | TGTGCCAGCAGTTTCGGAAAACTCTATGGCTACACCTTC | CASSFGKLYGYTF
NA | TRBJ1-4 | TRBV6-5 | NA | TGTGCCAGCAGTTACTCCGTTGTGGCAGATTCTAATGAAAAACTGTTTTTT | CASSYSVVADSNEKLFF
NA | TRBJ1-4 | TRBV3-2 | NA | TGTGCCAGCAGCCCGTCCCGGGAGAGATCGCCCAATGAAAAACTGTTTTTT | CASSPSRERSPNEKLFF
NA | TRBJ2-1 | TRBV30 | few | TGTGCCTGGAGTGTGGACTTGAGCTCCTACAATGAGCAGTTCTTC | CAWSVDLSSYNEQFF
NA | TRBJ2-7 | TRBV28 | few | TGTGCCAGCAGTTTAATACGAAGCTCCTACGAGCAGTACTTC | CASSLIRSSYEQYF
TRBD1 | TRBJ1-1 | TRBV7-9 | NA | TGTGCCAGCAGCCTGACGACAGGGACTTATGGTGAAGCTTTCTTT | CASSLTTGTYGEAFF
NA | TRBJ1-2 | TRBV20-1 | NA | TGCAGTGCTAGAGAGGGGACTCCAGGTTATGGCTACACCTTC | CSAREGTPGYGYTF
NA | TRBJ2-7 | TRBV29-1 | many | TGCAGCGTTGCAGAAACAGGCTTCAGCTCCTACGAGCAGTACTTC | CSVAETGFSSYEQYF
NA | TRBJ2-7 | TRBV20-1 | many | TGCAGTGCAGAAGGGAGTGGGAGCTCCTACGAGCAGTACTTC | CSAEGSGSSYEQYF
TRBD1 | TRBJ2-7 | TRBV6-2/TRBV6-3 | few | TGTGCCAGCGGACAGGTCCGCTACGAGCAGTACTTC | CASGQVRYEQYF
NA | TRBJ2-3 | TRBV10-1 | NA | TGCGCCAGCAGTGAGGACCCCACAGATACGCAGTATTTT | CASSEDPTDTQYF
NA | TRBJ2-2 | TRBV2 | NA | TGTGCCAGCAGCTCTAGTATAACGAACACCGGGGAGCTGTTTTTT | CASSSSITNTGELFF
NA | TRBJ2-2 | TRBV28 | few | TGTGCCAGCAGCCTAAGGGGAATGAGAACCGGGGAGCTGTTTTTT | CASSLRGMRTGELFF
NA | TRBJ1-2 | TRBV5-6 | few | TGTGCCAGCAGCTTCGGAGGGCTACAGGGTGGCTACACCTTC | CASSFGGLQGGYTF
TRBD1 | TRBJ1-6 | TRBV19 | few | TGTGCCAGTAGTAACCCGGACAGGGGGATAGGTTCACCCCTCCACTTT | CASSNPDRGIGSPLHF
NA | TRBJ2-7 | TRBV5-4 | NA | TGTGCCAGCAGCTTGGCCCCAGGGGCGAGGGACGAGCAGTACTTC | CASSLAPGARDEQYF
NA | TRBJ2-1 | TRBV11-2 | NA | TGTGCCAGCAGCTTATTCCCGAGGAATGAGCAGTTCTTC | CASSLFPRNEQFF